This entry lists 8 T cell receptor beta chains sequenced from one sample in a study of cytomegalovirus exposure and HLA in healthy donors (dated by TCRdb to 2017 to 2019). Library method: the immunoSEQ multiplex PCR assay. The multiplex PCR relied on a mix of 60 forward primers for TCR Vbeta segments and 13 reverse primers for TCR Jbeta segments. The table was pulled from immuneACCESS by TCRdb, which kept in-frame rearrangements only. Such tables lose some clones; where checked, under half of the loss comes from unresolved V genes, and the rest has no known cause. Recorded for this sample are about 180,000 clones; around three quarters of them occurred a single time. The ten largest clonotypes hold 2% to 2.5% of the sample. Input material: PBMCs. Source of these receptors: a woman in her twenties or thirties in good health and CMV-seropositive.

The rearrangement links TRBV28 to TRBJ2-2; D is perhaps TRBD2 (5 bases). The V gene's germline CDR1 is MDHEN and CDR2 SYDVKM. The CDR3 is made up of 14 amino acids. Between the trimmed V and J ends, which lost 6 bases and 7 bases, there was a span of 15 bases. The CDR3 DNA is TGTGCCAGCAGCCCGGGGAGCCCGGTCGGGGAGCTGTTTTTT. It is translated as CASSPGSPVGELFF. Supplemented by reference TRBV28 and TRBJ2-2, the full variable domain reads DVKVTQSSRYLVKRTGEKVFLECVQDMDHENMFWYRQDPGLGLRLIYFSYDVKMKEKGDIPEGYSVSREKKERFSLILESASTNQTSMYLCASSPGSPVGELFFGEGSRLTVL.

This clone was counted a few times. The chain uses TRBV28 and TRBJ1-4; 10 nucleotides align to TRBD1. The CDR3 is 13 amino acids. Looked up from germline, CDR1 is MDHEN and CDR2 is SYDVKM. The V segment lost 6 bases and the J segment 6 bases; nucleotides outside the gene matches: 1. The CDR3 nucleotides read TGTGCCAGCAGCGGACAGGGGGATGAAAAACTGTTTTTT. It is translated as CASSGQGDEKLFF.

A few counts support this clone. The chain recombines TRBV5-1 with TRBJ1-3; TRBD1 matches at 7 bases. The CDR3 loop spans 19 amino acids. The V and J ends lost 3 bases and 0 bases, in that order; junction bases with no gene match: 15. Germline V gene data show CDR1 as SGHRS and CDR2 as YFSETQ. This chain's CDR3 is CASSSLDRDPFSSGNTIYF. DNA for the CDR3: TGCGCCAGCAGCTCCCTCGACAGGGATCCCTTTAGCTCTGGAAACACCATATATTTT.

The rearrangement links TRBV6-1 to TRBJ2-7; TRBD1 agrees at 9 bases. Germline loops: CDR1 MNHNS, CDR2 SASEGT. The CDR3 loop spans 12 amino acids. Germline trimming cut 7 bases from V and 4 bases from J; bases unmatched to any gene: 2. Here the CDR3 reads CASKGQGYEQYF. The CDR3, as DNA: TGTGCCAGCAAGGGACAGGGATACGAGCAGTACTTC.

The chain joins TRBV6-5 to TRBJ2-3, with D maybe TRBD1 (5 bases). Germline loops: CDR1 MNHEY, CDR2 SVGAGI. CDR3 length: 15 amino acids. With 2 bases removed from V and 7 bases from J, the gap between germline ends came to 16 bases. This chain's CDR3 is CASSYLDTRPNTQYF. For the CDR3, the DNA is TGTGCCAGCAGTTACCTGGACACCAGACCTAATACGCAGTATTTT.

V is TRBV7-9 and J is TRBJ2-7; TRBD1 matches at 9 bases. Germline V gives CDR1 SEHNR, CDR2 FQNEAQ (reference sequence). With 5 bases clipped from V and 4 bases from J, the junction kept 9 bases outside the gene matches. The CDR3 covers 15 residues. The DNA for the CDR3 is TGTGCCAGCAGCCCCCCCGGGACAGGGAGTTACGAGCAGTACTTC. Translated, it gives CASSPPGTGSYEQYF.

The V and J genes are TRBV5-1 and TRBJ1-3; D possibly corresponds to TRBD1 (6 bases). Trimming pared 0 bases from V and 1 base from J, leaving 11 bases between. The CDR3 sequence is 16 residues long. Germline V gene sequence: CDR1 SGHRS, CDR2 YFSETQ. DNA for the CDR3: TGCGCCAGCAGCTTGGGGGGACATATTTCTGGAAACACCATATATTTT. Its protein product is CASSLGGHISGNTIYF. The entire variable domain, with the rest obtained from reference TRBV5-1 and TRBJ1-3, is as follows: KAGVTQTPRYLIKTRGQQVTLSCSPISGHRSVSWYQQTPGQGLQFLFEYFSETQRNKGNFPGRFSGRQFSNSRSEMNVSTLELGDSALYLCASSLGGHISGNTIYFGEGSWLTVV.

This sequence joins TRBV10-3 and TRBJ1-2; maybe TRBD1 (5 bases). The CDR3 runs 14 residues. CDR1 is ENHRY and CDR2 is SYGVKD in the germline V gene. Deletions cut 4 bases from V and 5 bases from J, with 14 bases between. CDR3 coding DNA: TGTGCCATCAGTGTCACAGGTACACATTATGGCTACACCTTC. This gives the protein CAISVTGTHYGYTF.